This T cell receptor (beta chain) is from a study of OX40 agonist ivuxolimab in advanced cancers. The CDR3 spans 15 residues. V lost 0 bases and J lost 7; bases outside the gene matches: 9. Germline V gene sequence: CDR1 SGDLS, CDR2 YYNGEE. Generated by immunoSEQ multiplex PCR, the TCRdb table keeps only in-frame clones and is missing some. The table records 37,000 or so clones, 87% of them present only once. This chain connects TRBV9 to TRBJ1-2; 7 nucleotides line up with TRBD1. The sample here was CD4+ or CD8+ T cells sorted from blood, taken in a trial of the OX40 agonist ivuxolimab. The clonotype was recovered from an adult with an advanced solid tumor such as melanoma, head and neck, liver or kidney cancer. CDR3 in amino acids: CASSVAGGNRGGYTF. The CDR3 nucleotides are TGTGCCAGCAGCGTAGCCGGGGGAAACAGGGGTGGCTACACCTTC.